The subject of this entry is one T cell receptor beta chain. Its specificity is unknown. Data came from immunoSEQ multiplex PCR; TCRdb stores just in-frame clones and leaves some out. The sample has 9,000 to 10,000 clones; roughly 80% are singletons. This record belongs to a study of PD-1 blockade in classical Hodgkin lymphoma. Documented time point: cycle 4 day 1 (C4D1), after less than 7 weeks of nivolumab. All patients experienced relapse after autologous stem cell transplantation, and brentuximab vedotin exposure was variable. Out of thawed PBMCs, magnetic negative selection purified CD4+ T cells. General study points: Exclusion was the outcome for patients who began nivolumab under 1 year after ASCT. Patients with a complete response exhibited baseline diversity comparable to newly diagnosed patients. At baseline, newly diagnosed patients reportedly showed less TCR diversity than healthy donors.

The germline V gene encodes CDR1 SGHNT and CDR2 YYREEE (reference sequence). The CDR3 is made up of 15 amino acids. Trimming took 0 bases from V and 5 from J, leaving 14 bases between them. The sequenced sample was CD4+ T cells from blood, obtained before the fourth cycle of nivolumab. The chain has TRBV5-4 and TRBJ2-5, with D tentatively TRBD1 (5 bases). The sequence was collected from a human donor with classical Hodgkin lymphoma. CDR3 residues: CASSLAAGNKETQYF. In DNA, the CDR3 is TGTGCCAGCAGCTTGGCGGCAGGGAATAAGGAGACCCAGTACTTC. Looking up the rest from reference TRBV5-4 and TRBJ2-5 gives the full variable domain: ETGVTQSPTHLIKTRGQQVTLRCSSQSGHNTVSWYQQALGQGPQFIFQYYREEENGRGNFPPRFSGLQFPNYSSELNVNALELDDSALYLCASSLAAGNKETQYFGPGTRLLVL.